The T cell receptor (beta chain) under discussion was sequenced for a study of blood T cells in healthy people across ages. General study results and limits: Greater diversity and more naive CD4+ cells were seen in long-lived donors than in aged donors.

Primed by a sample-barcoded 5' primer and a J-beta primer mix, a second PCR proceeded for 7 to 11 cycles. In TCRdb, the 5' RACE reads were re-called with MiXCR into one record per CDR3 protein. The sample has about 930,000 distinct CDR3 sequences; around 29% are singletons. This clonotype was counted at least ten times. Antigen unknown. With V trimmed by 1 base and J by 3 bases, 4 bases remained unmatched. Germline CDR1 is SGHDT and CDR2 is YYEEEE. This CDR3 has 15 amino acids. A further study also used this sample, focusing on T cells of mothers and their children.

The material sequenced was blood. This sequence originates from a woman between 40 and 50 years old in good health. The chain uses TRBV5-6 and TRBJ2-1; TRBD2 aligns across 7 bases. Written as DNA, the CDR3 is TGTGCCAGCAGCTTGTCGGGACTAAACTACAATGAGCAGTTCTTC. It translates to CASSLSGLNYNEQFF. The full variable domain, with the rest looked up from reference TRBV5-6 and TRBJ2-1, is DAGVTQSPTHLIKTRGQQVTLRCSPKSGHDTVSWYQQALGQGPQFIFQYYEEEERQRGNFPDRFSGHQFPNYSSELNVNALLLGDSALYLCASSLSGLNYNEQFFGPGTRLTVL.